The sequence of this T cell receptor beta chain was determined in a study of high-grade serous ovarian cancer treatment subgroups. Study in general: Mean per sample: about 15,000 reads, just under 7,500 unique TCR beta rearrangements. Points from the study as a whole: The analyses considered CDR3 and ignored CDR1 and CDR2.

Germline V gene sequence: CDR1 MDHEN, CDR2 SYDVKM. The CDR3 length is 15 residues. V lost 5 bases to trimming and J lost 5 bases, with 18 bases between them. This clone turned up a few times. No antigen is known for it. The sample carries other DNA sequences with the same CDR3. Tumor samples were taken before definitive surgery or chemotherapy. Here immunoSEQ multiplex PCR was the method, and the copy in TCRdb shows in-frame clones only, minus some. The sample includes under 3,000 clones, roughly 70% of them seen just once. The V and J genes are TRBV28 and TRBJ2-5; no reliable D call. The sample comprised tumor tissue. This sequence originates from a human donor with high-grade serous ovarian cancer. In DNA, the CDR3 is TGTGCCAGCAGTCCCCCGGGCAGGCCGTCGGAGACCCAGTACTTC. It encodes CASSPPGRPSETQYF.